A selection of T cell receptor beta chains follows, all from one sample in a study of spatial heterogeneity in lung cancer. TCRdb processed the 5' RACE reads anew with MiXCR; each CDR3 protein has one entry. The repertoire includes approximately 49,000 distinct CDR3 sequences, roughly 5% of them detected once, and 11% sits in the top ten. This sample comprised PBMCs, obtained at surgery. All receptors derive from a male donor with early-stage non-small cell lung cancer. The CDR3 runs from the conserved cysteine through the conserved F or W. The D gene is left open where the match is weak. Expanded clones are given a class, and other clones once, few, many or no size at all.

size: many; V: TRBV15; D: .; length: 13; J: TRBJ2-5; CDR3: CATSRGRQETQYF; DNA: TGTGCCACCAGCAGAGGACGGCAAGAGACCCAGTACTTC
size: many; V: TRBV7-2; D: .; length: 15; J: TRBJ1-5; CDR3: CASSPRGGGNQPQHF; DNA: TGTGCCAGCAGCCCCCGGGGAGGGGGCAATCAGCCCCAGCATTTT
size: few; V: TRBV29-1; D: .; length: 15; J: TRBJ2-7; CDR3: CSVRTTATYFYEQYF; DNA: TGCAGCGTTCGCACAACAGCGACTTATTTCTACGAGCAGTACTTC
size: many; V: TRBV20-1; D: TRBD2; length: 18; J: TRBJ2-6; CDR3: CSARGGWTSDSGANVLTF; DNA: TGCAGTGCTAGGGGGGGCTGGACTAGCGACTCTGGGGCCAACGTCCTGACTTTC
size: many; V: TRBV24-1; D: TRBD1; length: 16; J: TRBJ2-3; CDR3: CATSDWDREGTDTQYF; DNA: TGTGCCACCAGTGATTGGGACAGGGAGGGGACAGATACGCAGTATTTT
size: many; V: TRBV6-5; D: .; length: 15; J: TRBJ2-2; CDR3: CASSLRPLGGGELFF; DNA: TGTGCCAGCAGTCTCCGACCGCTGGGTGGCGGGGAGCTGTTTTTT
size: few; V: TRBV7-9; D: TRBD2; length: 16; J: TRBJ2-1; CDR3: CASSLRLAGGFDEQFF; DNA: TGTGCCAGCAGCCTCAGACTAGCGGGAGGTTTCGATGAGCAGTTCTTC
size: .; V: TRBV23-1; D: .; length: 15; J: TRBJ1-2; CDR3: CASSQSGRRTYGYTF; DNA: TGCGCCAGCAGTCAATCGGGGAGGAGGACCTATGGCTACACCTTC
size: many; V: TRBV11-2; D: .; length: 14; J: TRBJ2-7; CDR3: CASSISAYSYEQYF; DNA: TGTGCCAGCAGCATAAGCGCTTACTCCTACGAGCAGTACTTC
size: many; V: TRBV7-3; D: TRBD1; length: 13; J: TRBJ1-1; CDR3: CASSERQGSEAFF; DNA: TGTGCCAGCAGCGAGAGACAGGGGAGTGAAGCTTTCTTT
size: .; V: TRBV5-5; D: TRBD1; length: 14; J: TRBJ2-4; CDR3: CASSFDRVGHIQYF; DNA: TGTGCCAGCAGCTTTGACAGGGTGGGGCACATTCAGTACTTC
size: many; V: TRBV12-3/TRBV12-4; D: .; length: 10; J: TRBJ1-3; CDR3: CASSGNTIYF; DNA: TGTGCCAGCAGCGGAAACACCATATATTTT
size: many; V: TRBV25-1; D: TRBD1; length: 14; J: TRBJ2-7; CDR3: CASSGGQGEYEQYF; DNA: TGTGCCAGCAGTGGGGGACAGGGGGAGTACGAGCAGTACTTC
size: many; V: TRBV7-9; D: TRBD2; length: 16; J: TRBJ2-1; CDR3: CASSTRTSGRRNEQFF; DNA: TGTGCCAGCAGCACCAGGACTAGCGGGAGAAGGAATGAGCAGTTCTTC
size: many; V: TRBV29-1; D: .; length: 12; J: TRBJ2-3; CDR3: CSVDSGPDTQYF; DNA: TGCAGCGTTGATAGCGGTCCAGATACGCAGTATTTT
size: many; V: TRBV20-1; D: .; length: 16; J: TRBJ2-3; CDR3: CSARGDPSGGADTQYF; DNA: TGCAGTGCTAGAGGGGACCCTTCAGGGGGGGCAGATACGCAGTATTTT
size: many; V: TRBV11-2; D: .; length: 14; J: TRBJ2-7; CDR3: CASSLTPQGYEQYF; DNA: TGTGCCAGCAGCTTAACCCCACAGGGTTACGAGCAGTACTTC
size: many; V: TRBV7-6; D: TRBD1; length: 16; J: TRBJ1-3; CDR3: CASSRERGGPGNTIYF; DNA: TGTGCCAGCAGCCGGGAAAGAGGGGGCCCTGGAAACACCATATATTTT
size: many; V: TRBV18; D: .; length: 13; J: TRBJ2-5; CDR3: CASSPGTQETQYF; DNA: TGTGCCAGCTCACCAGGGACACAAGAGACCCAGTACTTC
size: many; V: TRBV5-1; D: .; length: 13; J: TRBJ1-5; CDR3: CASSFSGSQPQHF; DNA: TGCGCCAGCAGCTTCTCGGGATCTCAGCCCCAGCATTTT
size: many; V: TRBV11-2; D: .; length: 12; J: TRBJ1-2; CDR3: CASSLGGGLPTF; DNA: TGTGCCAGCAGCTTAGGGGGAGGGCTCCCGACCTTC
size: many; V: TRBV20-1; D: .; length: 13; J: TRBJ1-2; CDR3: CSARDRDTYGYTF; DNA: TGCAGTGCTAGAGACCGGGACACCTATGGCTACACCTTC
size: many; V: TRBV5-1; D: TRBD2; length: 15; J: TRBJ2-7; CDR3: CASSLEAHGGTEQYF; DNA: TGCGCCAGCAGCTTGGAAGCCCACGGGGGGACCGAGCAGTACTTC
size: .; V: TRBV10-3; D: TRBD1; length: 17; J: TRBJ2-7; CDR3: CAISESPQGAVPSEQYF; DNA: TGTGCCATCAGTGAGTCCCCACAGGGGGCTGTTCCATCCGAGCAGTACTTC
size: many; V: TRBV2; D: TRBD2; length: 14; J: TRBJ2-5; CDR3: CASSPSSGRETQYF; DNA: TGTGCCAGCAGCCCCTCTAGCGGGAGGGAGACCCAGTACTTC
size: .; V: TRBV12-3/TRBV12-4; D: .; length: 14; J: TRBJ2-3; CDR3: CASSLGLITDTQYF; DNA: TGTGCCAGCAGTCTCGGACTTATCACAGATACGCAGTATTTT
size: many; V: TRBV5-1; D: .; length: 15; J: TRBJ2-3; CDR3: CASSLTPRSTDTQYF; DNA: TGCGCCAGCAGCCTAACCCCTAGGTCCACAGATACGCAGTATTTT
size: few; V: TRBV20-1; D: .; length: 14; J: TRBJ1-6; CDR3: CSAPGRGYNSPLHF; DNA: TGCAGTGCGCCCGGTAGGGGATATAATTCACCCCTCCACTTT
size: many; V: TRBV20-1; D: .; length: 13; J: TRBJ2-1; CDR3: CSASLGQYNEQFF; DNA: TGCAGTGCTAGTTTGGGTCAGTACAATGAGCAGTTCTTC
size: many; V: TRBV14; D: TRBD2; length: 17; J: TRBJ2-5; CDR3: CASSQDSRLAGTETQYF; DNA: TGTGCCAGCAGCCAAGACAGTCGACTAGCGGGAACAGAGACCCAGTACTTC
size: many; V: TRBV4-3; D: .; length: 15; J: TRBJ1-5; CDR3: CASSPQPYSNQPQHF; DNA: TGCGCCAGCAGCCCACAGCCTTATAGCAATCAGCCCCAGCATTTT
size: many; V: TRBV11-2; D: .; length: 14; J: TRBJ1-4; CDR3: CASSFGQRGEKLFF; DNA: TGTGCCAGCAGCTTCGGACAGAGGGGTGAAAAACTGTTTTTT
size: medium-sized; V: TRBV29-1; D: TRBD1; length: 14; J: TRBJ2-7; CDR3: CSVERTGKPYEQYF; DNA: TGCAGCGTTGAAAGGACAGGGAAGCCCTACGAGCAGTACTTC